This entry features one T cell receptor (beta chain) sequence. Its target is not known. These data belong to a study of regulatory T cells in long-lasting Graves disease. Overall study findings and caveats: Whereas around 970 public clonotypes were shared by new patients, persistent patients shared more, at some 3,000.

CDR3-region Arm-PCR and iRepertoire HTBI primers produced the TCR beta libraries. In TCRdb, the multiplex PCR reads were re-called with MiXCR into one record per CDR3 protein. The sample lists 350,000 to 550,000 distinct CDR3 sequences; about 17% were seen once. Germline CDR1 and CDR2: LGHDT and YNNKEL (reference sequence). This CDR3 has 17 amino acids. The germline V and J ends were trimmed by 0 bases and 8 bases, with 22 bases remaining between them. Time point specified: newly diagnosed GD, antithyroid drugs for less than 3 months. Generation of the TCR library employed RNA extracted from PBMCs. EDTA tubes collected approximately 10 milliliters of peripheral blood. This sample also belongs to another study, concerning T cells in Graves' hyperthyroidism and ophthalmopathy.

This chain joins TRBV3-1 and TRBJ1-2; D ambiguous. Sequencing was performed on peripheral blood mononuclear cells (PBMCs), taken at new diagnosis, from a patient treated with antithyroid drugs. The TCR originated in a woman aged 18-29 years with Graves disease. The CDR3 here is CASSQEPWGGDHMGYTF. DNA for the CDR3: TGTGCCAGCAGCCAAGAACCATGGGGAGGAGACCATATGGGCTACACCTTC.